Listed below are T cell receptor beta chains from one sample, sequenced in a study of cytomegalovirus exposure and HLA in healthy donors. Clones were sequenced by immunoSEQ multiplex PCR, and TCRdb holds only the in-frame ones, with some missing. The table has around 180,000 clones, around 87% seen once. The source material was PBMCs. These receptors were collected from a woman younger than 35 in good health and CMV-seronegative. Each CDR3 is given with its conserved first and last residue. D genes are given only for firm matches. Rows give clone size only sometimes, using once, few, many, or a class for an expanded clone.

TRBV2	.	TRBD2	TRBJ2-5	TGTGCCAGCAGTGAAGGTCTAGCGGGGGGGCAAGAGACCCAGTACTTC	CASSEGLAGGQETQYF
TRBV5-1	.	TRBD2	TRBJ2-1	TGCGCCAGCAGTTTCGTTAGCGGGACCCTTGGGGAGCAGTTCTTC	CASSFVSGTLGEQFF
TRBV6-1	.	.	TRBJ2-1	TGTGCCAGCAGTGGGCAGGGTGCAGGGGAGCAGTTCTTC	CASSGQGAGEQFF
TRBV5-5	.	.	TRBJ1-6	TGTGCCACCTCCTCTGGGAGACTCAATTCACCCCTCCACTTT	CATSSGRLNSPLHF
TRBV9	.	TRBD2	TRBJ2-3	TGTGCCAGCAGCTCTAGACTAGCGGGAAGCACAGATACGCAGTATTTT	CASSSRLAGSTDTQYF
TRBV5-4	.	.	TRBJ2-6	TGTGCCAGCAGCTTGGCGACTAGTGGGGCCAACGTCCTGACTTTC	CASSLATSGANVLTF
TRBV6-1	.	.	TRBJ1-1	TGTGCCAGCACCTTACAGGGAACTGAAGCTTTCTTT	CASTLQGTEAFF
TRBV25-1	.	.	TRBJ1-5	TGTGCCAGCAGTCCCAGCTCAGGGTCTGCGCATCAGCCCCAGCATTTT	CASSPSSGSAHQPQHF
TRBV15	.	TRBD1	TRBJ1-1	TGTGCCACCAGCACAGGGACAGATACCACTGAAGCTTTCTTT	CATSTGTDTTEAFF
TRBV2	.	TRBD2	TRBJ2-1	TGTGCCAGCAGCGCCGGGACTAGCTCCACAAATGAGCAGTTCTTC	CASSAGTSSTNEQFF
TRBV5-8	.	TRBD2	TRBJ2-5	TGTGCCAGCAGCGCCGGACTAGCGGGAGGAGAGACCCAGTACTTC	CASSAGLAGGETQYF
TRBV11-2	.	.	TRBJ2-5	TGTGCCTCGTGCGAGGGAATACAAGAGACCCAGTACTTC	CASCEGIQETQYF
TRBV5-6	.	.	TRBJ2-1	TGTGCCAGCAGCCAGGGGGCTAGCGGCTACAATGAGCAGTTCTTC	CASSQGASGYNEQFF
TRBV4-1	.	TRBD1	TRBJ1-2	TGCGCCAGCAGCCACGCGGGACAGGGAATTTATGGCTACACCTTC	CASSHAGQGIYGYTF
TRBV6-1	.	TRBD2	TRBJ2-3	TGTGCCAGCAGTTCAGCGGGGGTGTCCGGATTGAAGTATTTT	CASSSAGVSGLKYF
TRBV7-8	.	TRBD1	TRBJ2-7	TGTGCCAGCAGCCCGGGGGGGGGACAGGGGGCTCTCGAGCAGTACTTC	CASSPGGGQGALEQYF
TRBV19	few	.	TRBJ1-2	TGTGCCAGTAGCCGGACAGATTACTATGGCTACACCTTC	CASSRTDYYGYTF
TRBV6-5	.	.	TRBJ1-3	TGTGCCAGCAGTTCCCTCGGGGGGGATCCTGGAAACACCATATATTTT	CASSSLGGDPGNTIYF
TRBV5-8	.	TRBD1	TRBJ2-7	TGTGCCAGCAGCTTGGAGGGACAGGTGATCTACGAGCAGTACTTC	CASSLEGQVIYEQYF
TRBV6-6	.	TRBD2	TRBJ2-1	TGTGCCAGCAGACAACAAGCGGGGTACAATGAGCAGTTCTTC	CASRQQAGYNEQFF
TRBV29-1	.	.	TRBJ1-1	TGCAGCGTTGGAGAACAGGGGAACACTGAAGCTTTCTTT	CSVGEQGNTEAFF
TRBV5-1	.	TRBD2	TRBJ2-1	TGCGCCAGCAGCTTGGAGCGGGAGGGTGATGAGCAGTTCTTC	CASSLEREGDEQFF
TRBV7-2	.	.	TRBJ1-3	TGTGCCCGCAGCTTAGTTGGGAGGAGATTTGGATCTGGAAACACCATATATTTT	CARSLVGRRFGSGNTIYF
TRBV9	.	TRBD1	TRBJ1-1	TGTGCCAGCAGTCACGGGACAGACTCCAACACTGAAGCTTTCTTT	CASSHGTDSNTEAFF
TRBV30	few	TRBD2	TRBJ2-2	TGTGCCTGGAGTCCTCCGGGACTAGCGGGAGCGGTCGGGGAGCTGTTTTTT	CAWSPPGLAGAVGELFF
TRBV18	.	.	TRBJ1-6	TGTGCCAGCTCACCATCTAACCCGGGAGGGGCCCTCCACTTT	CASSPSNPGGALHF
TRBV5-4	.	.	TRBJ2-3	TGTGCCAGCACTCCTTCGGGCGGGGGCAAAGATACGCAGTATTTT	CASTPSGGGKDTQYF
TRBV6-5	.	.	TRBJ1-3	TGTGCCAGCAGTTGGCGGGGATCTGGAAACACCATATATTTT	CASSWRGSGNTIYF
TRBV29-1	.	TRBD1	TRBJ1-2	TGCAGCGTTGAGAGGGGTACAGGGGTGTATGGCTACACCTTC	CSVERGTGVYGYTF
TRBV25-1	.	TRBD1	TRBJ2-7	TGTGCCAGCAACGCGGACAGGGGATCCTACGAGCAGTACTTC	CASNADRGSYEQYF
TRBV4-3	.	TRBD2	TRBJ2-1	TGCGCCAGCAGCCCCGGGGGAACTAGCGGGAGTTATAATGAGCAGTTCTTC	CASSPGGTSGSYNEQFF
TRBV6-5	.	.	TRBJ2-3	TGTGCCAGCAGTTACTCAGGGGCGGATACGCAGTATTTT	CASSYSGADTQYF
TRBV19	.	TRBD1	TRBJ2-4	TGTGCCAGACCCCACAGGGGGCCCACGAACCTAGCCAAAAACATTCAGTACTTC	CARPHRGPTNLAKNIQYF